What follows is one TCR beta chain and its context. This clone's antigen is unknown. No qualities accompany the bases; no much larger clone lies one base away. The source of the sample is a study of blood T cell repertoires in COVID-19 (TCRdb year 2020). The study in broad terms: Samples from collaborators originated in the United States, Italy and Spain and spanned both the acute and convalescent phases of COVID-19. The repertoires were made available in a free public database intended to serve as a resource for research on the immune response to SARS-CoV-2. Sample metadata almost always included a de-identified subject ID, COVID-19 status, age in years and sex. The prospective study material was composed of cDNA or gDNA derived from T cells, B-cell-depleted T cells, or PBMCs. HLA class I and class II types, where available, came from metadata supplied by the sample provider rather than from assay-based typing. Samples were obtained from the ongoing ImmuneRACE study (first 160 participants) and from 1,200 or so subjects provided by 6 global collaborators. Deeply sampled blood TCRbeta repertoires from subjects exposed to, actively infected with, or recovered from COVID-19 were included in the dataset.

What the research found in general, with its limitations: The quantity of clinical and demographic metadata differed by source and by participant and was supplied without curation.

TCRbeta CDR3 regions were amplified from genomic DNA using the immunoSEQ Assay, a bias-controlled multiplex PCR. The authors' analysis ran thus. Nucleated cell counts per sample were estimated from amplification of reference gene primers within the assay. To quantify the absolute abundance of each unique TCRbeta CDR3 rearrangement, sequence reads were collapsed and filtered. For each sample, productive Simpson clonality was calculated by taking the square root of Simpson's diversity index across productive rearrangements. The table was pulled from immuneACCESS by TCRdb, which kept in-frame rearrangements only. Such tables lose some clones; where checked, under half of the loss comes from unresolved V genes, and the rest has no known cause. V and J calls and clone size are given by that table; D and trimming were obtained from the DNA. This sample lists about 160,000 clones; roughly 91% were detected once. The top ten constitute 3.5% to 5% of the sample.

Collaborating institutions collected whole blood in K2EDTA tubes following their own protocols. For TCRbeta analysis, collaborator samples were shipped as frozen whole blood, as isolated PBMCs, or as DNA extracted from either sample type. Via the germline V gene (reference sequence), CDR1 is LNHDA and CDR2 SQIVND. At the junction V is shortened by 3 bases and J by 6 bases, with 12 bases in between. The CDR3 contains 13 residues, cysteine and phenylalanine counted. Only the CDR3 region is kept as DNA, spanning 39 bases read in frame from base 1. Material for sequencing was peripheral blood. The source of this sequence is a woman in her forties or fifties with acute or convalescent COVID-19. The sequence joins TRBV19 to TRBJ2-7, with the D gene uncertain. The CDR3 region reads CASSIAGAFEQYF. The nucleotide sequence is given as TGTGCCAGTAGTATTGCAGGCGCCTTCGAGCAGTACTTC.